A single sample is the source of the 21 T cell receptor beta chains below, sequenced in a study of shared T cell receptors in the human thymus. Here immunoSEQ multiplex PCR was the method, and the copy in TCRdb shows in-frame clones only, minus some. The sample lists roughly 710,000 clones; around 85% were seen once. Separately, the same data were catalogued under a study of human thymus T cells.

The sequenced material came from thymocytes. The receptor set was obtained from a girl in the first two years of life with a congenital heart defect.

The chain has TRBV2 and TRBJ2-7; TRBD1 agrees at 7 bases. The CDR3 length is 20 residues. Germline CDR1 reads SNHLY; CDR2 reads FYNNEI. J gave up 0 bases and V 3 bases, and 20 bases lay outside the gene matches. CDR3 protein: CASSEPAYRGHRPSSYEQYF. The CDR3 DNA sequence: TGTGCCAGCAGTGAGCCAGCCTACAGGGGCCACCGTCCGTCCTCCTACGAGCAGTACTTC. The full variable domain, in which reference TRBV2 and TRBJ2-7 provide the parts outside the CDR3, is EPEVTQTPSHQVTQMGQEVILRCVPISNHLYFYWYRQILGQKVEFLVSFYNNEISEKSEIFDDQFSVERPDGSNFTLKIRSTKLEDSAMYFCASSEPAYRGHRPSSYEQYFGPGTRLTVT.

The CDR3 spells CASSVASGGSSLANEKLFF. The CDR3 DNA follows: TGTGCCAGCAGCGTAGCTTCGGGGGGCTCGAGTTTGGCTAATGAAAAACTGTTTTTT. The V and J genes are TRBV9 and TRBJ1-4; D is perhaps TRBD1 (6 bases). V was shortened by 0 bases and J by 3 bases, with 21 bases between the two germline ends. The CDR3 runs 19 residues. Germline lookup yields CDR1 SGDLS and CDR2 YYNGEE.

The V and J genes are TRBV25-1 and TRBJ1-4; TRBD1 matches at 7 bases. Germline values: CDR1 MGHDK, CDR2 SYGVNS. J lost 8 bases, V lost 4 bases, and 4 bases had no gene match. The CDR3 loop spans 13 amino acids. Here the CDR3 reads CASSGTGVEKLFF. The CDR3, as DNA: TGTGCCAGCAGTGGTACAGGGGTAGAAAAACTGTTTTTT.

The V call is TRBV4-1, the J call TRBJ1-6, with D possibly TRBD1 on 5 matching bases. CDR3 length equals 19 residues. V gave up 0 bases and J gave up 7 bases, with 22 bases separating them. From germline, CDR1 is MGHRA and CDR2 YSYEKL. The CDR3 region is CASSQDQGGFSPWNSPLHF. The DNA for the CDR3 is TGCGCCAGCAGCCAAGACCAGGGTGGCTTTTCTCCGTGGAATTCACCCCTCCACTTT.

This sequence joins TRBV7-9 and TRBJ2-5; 8 bases match TRBD1. The CDR3 runs 14 residues. V dropped 3 bases and J dropped 0; count of bases not matched to a gene: 0. CDR1 is SEHNR, CDR2 FQNEAQ, per germline (reference sequence). The CDR3 loop reads CASSLDRDQETQYF. CDR3 bases: TGTGCCAGCAGCTTGGACAGGGACCAAGAGACCCAGTACTTC.

The V and J genes are TRBV5-6 and TRBJ1-2; a possible D gene is TRBD1 (6 bases). Looked up from germline, CDR1 is SGHDT and CDR2 is YYEEEE. This CDR3 comprises 13 residues. Deletions cut 5 bases from V and 5 bases from J, with 13 bases between. The CDR3 DNA reads as TGTGCCAGCAGGGGACATGCCGGATATGGCTACACCTTC. As protein: CASRGHAGYGYTF.

The sample holds a few counts of this clone. J is TRBJ1-2 and V is TRBV4-1, with 10 bases lining up with TRBD1. The CDR3 sequence is 16 residues long. V gave up 1 base and J gave up 7 bases; unmatched junction bases: 9. Per germline, CDR1 MGHRA and CDR2 YSYEKL. Written as DNA, the CDR3 is TGCGCCAGCAGCCAAGTAGTGGGACAGGGGACCCCTGGCTACACCTTC. Translation: CASSQVVGQGTPGYTF.

V usage is TRBV5-1 and J usage is TRBJ1-1; TRBD1 matches 10 bases. Trimming removed 0 bases from V and 4 bases from J; junction bases left unmatched: 9. Germline V gives CDR1 SGHRS, CDR2 YFSETQ. The CDR3 has 17 amino acids. CDR3 in DNA: TGCGCCAGCAGCTTGGATTTATGGGGACAGGGGACCACTGAAGCTTTCTTT. It encodes CASSLDLWGQGTTEAFF.

V and J are TRBV5-4 and TRBJ2-1; 8 nucleotides line up with TRBD1. This CDR3 is 17 amino acids long. CDR1 and CDR2 from the germline V gene are SGHNT and YYREEE (reference sequence). The junction had 7 bases not matched to a gene; V was cut back by 2 bases and J by 0 bases. The CDR3 protein is CASSFYRTGSSYNEQFF. In nucleotides, the CDR3 is TGTGCCAGCAGCTTCTACCGGACAGGGAGCTCCTACAATGAGCAGTTCTTC.

V gene TRBV27 combines with J gene TRBJ2-5; TRBD2 agrees at 9 bases. The CDR3 spans 18 residues. Germline-derived CDR1 and CDR2 are MNHEY and SMNVEV (reference sequence). Trimming removed 2 bases from V and 5 bases from J; junction bases left unmatched: 15. CDR3 bases: TGTGCCAGCAGTTTAGTGGGGGCTAGCGGGGTCGGAGGGGAGACCCAGTACTTC. Its protein is CASSLVGASGVGGETQYF.

This chain connects TRBV6-1 to TRBJ2-7, with 7 positions matching TRBD1. The ends lost 6 bases at V and 4 bases at J; junction bases unmatched: 12. The CDR3 contains 15 residues. Germline CDR1 reads MNHNS; CDR2 reads SASEGT. The chain's CDR3 is CASRGRTGSGYEQYF. CDR3 coding DNA: TGTGCCAGCAGAGGCCGGACAGGTTCGGGGTACGAGCAGTACTTC.

The chain is built from TRBV18 and TRBJ1-2, with D possibly being TRBD1 (5 bases). The germline V gene encodes CDR1 KGHSH and CDR2 LQKENI. The V end lost 1 base, the J end lost 14 bases, and 17 bases lay between the germline ends. This CDR3 has 13 residues. The CDR3 sequence is CASSPRMGLRRTF. The CDR3 DNA sequence: TGTGCCAGCTCACCACGTATGGGACTTCGGAGGACCTTC.

This clone showed up just once. The rearrangement uses TRBV7-3 and TRBJ2-3, with a possible D match to TRBD1 (5 bases). Trimming cost V 0 bases and J 1 base, with 5 bases left between them. CDR1 SGHTA and CDR2 FQGTGA come from the germline V gene. The CDR3 is 14 residues long. Here the CDR3 reads CASSLTGGTDTQYF. The CDR3, as DNA: TGTGCCAGCAGCTTAACAGGGGGCACAGATACGCAGTATTTT.

V gene TRBV7-2 combines with J gene TRBJ1-5, with D uncertain. Germline assignment: CDR1 SGHTA and CDR2 FQGNSA. The CDR3 consists of 16 residues. V shed 1 base and J shed 4 bases, with 14 bases lying between them. The CDR3 sequence is CASSLEHDGGNQPQHF. DNA of the CDR3: TGTGCCAGCAGCTTAGAACATGATGGAGGGAATCAGCCCCAGCATTTT.

The chain is built from TRBV7-9 and TRBJ1-2; D gene ambiguous. Trimming took off 3 bases at V and 6 bases at J, with 20 bases between the two ends. CDR1 is SEHNR, CDR2 FQNEAQ, per germline (reference sequence). The CDR3 loop spans 16 amino acids. The CDR3 DNA reads TGTGCCAGCAGCTTGGGGAGACCTTCACGCTGGGATGGCTACACCTTC. It specifies CASSLGRPSRWDGYTF.

This clone appeared a single time. The rearrangement uses TRBV18 and TRBJ1-6; 9 bases agree with TRBD1. The CDR3 has 22 residues. V lost 3 bases, J lost 4 bases, and 22 bases stayed unmatched. Germline-derived CDR1 and CDR2 are KGHSH and LQKENI. The CDR3 DNA reads TGTGCCAGCTCACCTAACACAGTGGTAGGACAGGGGTTCCCCTCGTATAATTCACCCCTCCACTTT. Protein sequence: CASSPNTVVGQGFPSYNSPLHF. Supplemented by reference TRBV18 and TRBJ1-6, the full variable domain reads NAGVMQNPRHLVRRRGQEARLRCSPMKGHSHVYWYRQLPEEGLKFMVYLQKENIIDESGMPKERFSAEFPKEGPSILRIQQVVRGDSAAYFCASSPNTVVGQGFPSYNSPLHFGNGTRLTVT.

The rearrangement uses TRBV6-1 and TRBJ2-7; D not certain. The CDR3 has 14 residues. V was trimmed by 6 bases and J by 5 bases, leaving 17 bases between them. Per the germline V gene, CDR1 is MNHNS and CDR2 is SASEGT. Here the CDR3 reads CASSSGSSFNEQYF. In nucleotides, the CDR3 is TGTGCCAGCAGCTCCGGGTCCTCTTTCAACGAGCAGTACTTC.

The rearrangement uses TRBV5-4 and TRBJ2-7; maybe TRBD1 (5 bases). The V end lost 2 bases, the J end lost 3 bases, and 9 bases lay between the germline ends. The CDR3 has 13 amino acids. Per the germline V gene, CDR1 is SGHNT and CDR2 is YYREEE (reference sequence). CDR3 nucleotides: TGTGCCAGCAGCTTCTTAGACAGCTACGAGCAGTACTTC. It translates to CASSFLDSYEQYF.

V usage is TRBV30 and J usage is TRBJ1-4; 9 nucleotides match TRBD1. The CDR3 runs 18 residues. Germline CDR1 GTSNPN, CDR2 SVGIG (reference sequence). V shed 2 bases, J shed 0 bases, and the junction held 10 bases outside the gene matches. The CDR3 protein is CAWSPTTGGATTNEKLFF. CDR3 DNA sequence: TGTGCCTGGAGTCCCACCACAGGGGGCGCGACAACTAATGAAAAACTGTTTTTT.

The J gene is TRBJ2-1, the V gene TRBV11-2, with 8 bases aligning to TRBD2. Germline CDR1 reads SGHAT; CDR2 reads FQNNGV. The CDR3 consists of 16 residues. Trimming cost V 5 bases and J 1 base; bases outside gene matches: 7. CDR3 coding DNA: TGTGCCAGCAGCCGAGTAGCGGGGTCTTCCTACAATGAGCAGTTCTTC. It codes for CASSRVAGSSYNEQFF.

CDR3 DNA: TGTGCCAGCTCAGGCGGGGGCCCGTACTCTGGAAACACCATATATTTT. This gives the protein CASSGGGPYSGNTIYF. The chain joins TRBV7-9 to TRBJ1-3, with TRBD1 as a possible D gene (6 bases). The CDR3 loop spans 16 amino acids. Per the germline V gene, CDR1 is SEHNR and CDR2 is FQNEAQ (reference sequence). The V and J ends lost 8 bases and 0 bases respectively, with 17 bases between them.